The sample holds a few counts of the clone carrying this T cell receptor (beta chain). As yet, its antigen is unknown. The V end was cut by 5 bases, the J end by 0 bases, with 8 bases between. There are 14 residues in the CDR3. CDR1 is MNHEY, CDR2 SMNVEV, per germline (reference sequence). TCRdb reanalysed the reads using MiXCR and keeps one entry per CDR3 protein. The table lists 150,000 or so distinct CDR3 sequences, roughly 20% of them singletons. The sample comes from a study of T cell repertoires in cytomegalovirus infection. Study-level information: Recently identified HLA-C-restricted CMV epitopes were used, and well-studied HLA-B-restricted CMV epitopes were used as well. Evidence of both CMV infection and a matching HLA type came from public TCR beta signatures. Study outcomes and limitations: The cumulative frequency of public TCR beta families identified carriers of CMV plus the relevant HLA. In two of eight donors, the top clonotype was HLA-C-restricted CMV-specific.

The rearrangement uses TRBV27 and TRBJ1-5, with no clear D. The clonotype was recovered from a human donor in good health (CMV status not recorded). Some clones in this sample may be carry-over from other donors' samples. The sample consisted of CD8+ T cells from cultured PBMCs, taken from culture after CMV antigen stimulation. The CDR3 is CASSPRYSNQPQHF. The CDR3 DNA follows: TGTGCCAGCAGTCCCCGGTATAGCAATCAGCCCCAGCATTTT.